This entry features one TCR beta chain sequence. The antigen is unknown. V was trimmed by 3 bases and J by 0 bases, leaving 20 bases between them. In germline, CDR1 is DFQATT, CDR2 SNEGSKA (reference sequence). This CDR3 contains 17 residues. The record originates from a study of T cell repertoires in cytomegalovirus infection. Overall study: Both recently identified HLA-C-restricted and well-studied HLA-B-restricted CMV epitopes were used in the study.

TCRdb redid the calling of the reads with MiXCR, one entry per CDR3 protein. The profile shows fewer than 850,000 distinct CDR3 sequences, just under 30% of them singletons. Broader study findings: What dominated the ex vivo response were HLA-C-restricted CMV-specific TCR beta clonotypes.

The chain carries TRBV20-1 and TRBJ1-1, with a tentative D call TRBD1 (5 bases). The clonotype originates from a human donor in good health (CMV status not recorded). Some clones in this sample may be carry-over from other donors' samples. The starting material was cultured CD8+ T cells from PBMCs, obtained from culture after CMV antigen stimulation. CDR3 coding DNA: TGCAGTGCTAGGTCTTTCCTCAGGGCCCACATGAACACTGAAGCTTTCTTT. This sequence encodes CSARSFLRAHMNTEAFF.